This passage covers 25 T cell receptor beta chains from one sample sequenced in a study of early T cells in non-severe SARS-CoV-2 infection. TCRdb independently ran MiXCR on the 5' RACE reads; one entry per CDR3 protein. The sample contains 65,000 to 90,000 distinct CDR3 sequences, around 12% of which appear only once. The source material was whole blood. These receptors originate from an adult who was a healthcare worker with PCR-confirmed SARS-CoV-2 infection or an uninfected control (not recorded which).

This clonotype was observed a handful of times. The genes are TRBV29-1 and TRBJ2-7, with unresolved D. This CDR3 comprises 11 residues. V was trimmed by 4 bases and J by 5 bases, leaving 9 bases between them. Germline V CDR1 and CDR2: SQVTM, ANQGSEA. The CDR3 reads CSVASDDEQYF. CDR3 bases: TGCAGCGTTGCCTCCGATGACGAGCAGTACTTC.

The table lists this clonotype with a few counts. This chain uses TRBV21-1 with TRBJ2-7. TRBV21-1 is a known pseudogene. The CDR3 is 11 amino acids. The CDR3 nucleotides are TGTGCCAGCGAGTCGTCGGACGAGCAGTACTTC. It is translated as CASESSDEQYF.

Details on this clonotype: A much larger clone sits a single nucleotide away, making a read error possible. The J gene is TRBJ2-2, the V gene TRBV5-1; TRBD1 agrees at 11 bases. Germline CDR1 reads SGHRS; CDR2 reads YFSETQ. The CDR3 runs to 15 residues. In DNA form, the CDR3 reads TGCGCCAGCAGCCCCGGACAGGGGGCCGGCGGGGAGCCGTTTTTT. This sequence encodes CASSPGQGAGGEPFF.

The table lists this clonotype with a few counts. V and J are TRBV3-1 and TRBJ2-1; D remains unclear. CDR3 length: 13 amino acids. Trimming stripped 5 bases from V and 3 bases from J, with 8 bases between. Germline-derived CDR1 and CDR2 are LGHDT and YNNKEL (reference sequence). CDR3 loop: CASSRLDYNEQFF. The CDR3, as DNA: TGTGCCAGCAGCAGACTGGACTACAATGAGCAGTTCTTC.

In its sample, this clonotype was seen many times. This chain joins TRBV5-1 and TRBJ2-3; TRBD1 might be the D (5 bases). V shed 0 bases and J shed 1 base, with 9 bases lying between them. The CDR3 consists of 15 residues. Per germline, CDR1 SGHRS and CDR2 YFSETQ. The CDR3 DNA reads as TGCGCCAGCAGCTTGGCCATGGGGCGCACAGATACGCAGTATTTT. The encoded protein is CASSLAMGRTDTQYF.

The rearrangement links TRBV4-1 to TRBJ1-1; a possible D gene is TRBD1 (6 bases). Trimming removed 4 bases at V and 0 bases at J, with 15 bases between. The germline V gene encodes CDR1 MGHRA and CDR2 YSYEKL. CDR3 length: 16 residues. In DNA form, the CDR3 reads TGCGCCAGCAGCCGTCTACCGGGACACCTGAACACTGAAGCTTTCTTT. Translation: CASSRLPGHLNTEAFF.

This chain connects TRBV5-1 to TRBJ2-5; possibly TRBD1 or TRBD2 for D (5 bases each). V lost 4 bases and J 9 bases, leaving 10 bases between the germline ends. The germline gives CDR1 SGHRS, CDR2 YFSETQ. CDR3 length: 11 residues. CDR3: CASSQGESQYF. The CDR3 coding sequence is TGCGCCAGCAGCCAAGGGGAGTCCCAGTACTTC.

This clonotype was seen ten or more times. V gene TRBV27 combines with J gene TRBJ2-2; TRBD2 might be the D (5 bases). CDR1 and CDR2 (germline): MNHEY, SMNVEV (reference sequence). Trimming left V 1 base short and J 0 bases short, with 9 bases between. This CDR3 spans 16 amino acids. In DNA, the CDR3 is TGTGCCAGCAGTTTATATCGAGGGTCGAACACCGGGGAGCTGTTTTTT. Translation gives CASSLYRGSNTGELFF.

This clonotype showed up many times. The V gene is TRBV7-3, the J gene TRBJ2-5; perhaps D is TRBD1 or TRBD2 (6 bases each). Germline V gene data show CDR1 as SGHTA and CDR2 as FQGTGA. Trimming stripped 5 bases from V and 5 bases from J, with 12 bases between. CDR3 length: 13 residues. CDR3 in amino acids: CASSVGGRETQYF. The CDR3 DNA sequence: TGTGCCAGCAGCGTGGGGGGCCGGGAGACCCAGTACTTC.

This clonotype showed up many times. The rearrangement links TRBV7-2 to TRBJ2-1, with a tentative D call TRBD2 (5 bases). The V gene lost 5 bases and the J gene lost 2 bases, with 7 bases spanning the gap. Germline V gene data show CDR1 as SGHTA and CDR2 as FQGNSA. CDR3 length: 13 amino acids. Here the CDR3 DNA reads TGTGCCAGCAGCCCCGGGACCTACAATGAGCAGTTCTTC. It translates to CASSPGTYNEQFF.

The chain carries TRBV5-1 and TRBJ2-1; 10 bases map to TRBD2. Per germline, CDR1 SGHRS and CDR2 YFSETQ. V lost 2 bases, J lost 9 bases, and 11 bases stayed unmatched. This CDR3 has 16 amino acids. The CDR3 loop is CASSFKREGRDREQFF. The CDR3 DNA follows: TGCGCCAGCAGCTTCAAGCGGGAGGGCCGCGACCGTGAGCAGTTCTTC.

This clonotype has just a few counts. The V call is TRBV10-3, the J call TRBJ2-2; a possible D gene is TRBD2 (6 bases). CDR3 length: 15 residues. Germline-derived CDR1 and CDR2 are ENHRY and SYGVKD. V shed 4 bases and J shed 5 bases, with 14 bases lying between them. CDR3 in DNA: TGTGCCATCAGTGGCCCCAGTGGGACTACCGGGGAGCTGTTTTTT. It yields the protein CAISGPSGTTGELFF.

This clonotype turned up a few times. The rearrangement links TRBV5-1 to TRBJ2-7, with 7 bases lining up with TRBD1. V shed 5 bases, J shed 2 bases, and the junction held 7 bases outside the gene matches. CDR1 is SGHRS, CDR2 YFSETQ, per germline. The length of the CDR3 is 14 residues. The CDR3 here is CASRNRDSPYEQYF. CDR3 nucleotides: TGCGCCAGCAGAAACCGGGACAGCCCCTACGAGCAGTACTTC. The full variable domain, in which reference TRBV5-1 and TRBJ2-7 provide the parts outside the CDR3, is KAGVTQTPRYLIKTRGQQVTLSCSPISGHRSVSWYQQTPGQGLQFLFEYFSETQRNKGNFPGRFSGRQFSNSRSEMNVSTLELGDSALYLCASRNRDSPYEQYFGPGTRLTVT.

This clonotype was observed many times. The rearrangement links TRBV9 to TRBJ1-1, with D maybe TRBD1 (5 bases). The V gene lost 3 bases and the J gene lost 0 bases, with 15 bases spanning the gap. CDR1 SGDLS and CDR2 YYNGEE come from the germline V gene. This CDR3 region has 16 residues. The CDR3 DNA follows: TGTGCCAGCAGCGCCCACACAGGACCCATGAACACTGAAGCTTTCTTT. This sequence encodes CASSAHTGPMNTEAFF. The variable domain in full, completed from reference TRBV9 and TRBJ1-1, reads DSGVTQTPKHLITATGQRVTLRCSPRSGDLSVYWYQQSLDQGLQFLIQYYNGEERAKGNILERFSAQQFPDLHSELNLSSLELGDSALYFCASSAHTGPMNTEAFFGQGTRLTVV.

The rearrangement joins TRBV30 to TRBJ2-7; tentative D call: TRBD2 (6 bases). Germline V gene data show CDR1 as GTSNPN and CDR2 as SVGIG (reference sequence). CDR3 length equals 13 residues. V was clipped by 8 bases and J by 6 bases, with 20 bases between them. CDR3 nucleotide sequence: TGTGCCGGGGGAGGACGGGATGGTGTCGAGCAGTACTTC. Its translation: CAGGGRDGVEQYF.

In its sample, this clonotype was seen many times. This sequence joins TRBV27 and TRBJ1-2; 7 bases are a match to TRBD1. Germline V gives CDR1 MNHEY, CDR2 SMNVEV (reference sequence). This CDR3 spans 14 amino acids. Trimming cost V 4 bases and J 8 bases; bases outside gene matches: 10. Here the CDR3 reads CASSSRQGEKGYTF. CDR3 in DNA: TGTGCCAGCAGTTCACGTCAGGGGGAGAAGGGCTACACCTTC.

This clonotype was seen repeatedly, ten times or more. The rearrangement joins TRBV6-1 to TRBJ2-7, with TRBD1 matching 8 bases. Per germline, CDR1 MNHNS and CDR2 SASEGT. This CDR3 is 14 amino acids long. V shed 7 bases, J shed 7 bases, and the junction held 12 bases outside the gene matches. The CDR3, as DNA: TGTGCCAGCACCCGGGACAGGATCCTACGGGAGCAGTACTTC. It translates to CASTRDRILREQYF.

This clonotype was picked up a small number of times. The CDR3 DNA reads as TGTGCCAGCAGCCCTTCGGGAGTCCTGGATACGCAGTATTTT. The encoded protein is CASSPSGVLDTQYF. This chain connects TRBV11-2 to TRBJ2-3; possibly TRBD2 for D (6 bases). With 5 bases removed from V and 6 bases from J, the gap between germline ends came to 15 bases. The CDR3 sequence is 14 residues long. Germline CDR1 reads SGHAT; CDR2 reads FQNNGV.

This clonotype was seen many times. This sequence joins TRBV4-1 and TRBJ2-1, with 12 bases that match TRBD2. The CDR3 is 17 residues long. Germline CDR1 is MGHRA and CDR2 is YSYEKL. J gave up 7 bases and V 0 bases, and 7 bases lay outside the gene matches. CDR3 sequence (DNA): TGCGCCAGCAGCCAAGAACCCCGGACTAGCGGGGTGAATGAGCAGTTCTTC. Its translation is CASSQEPRTSGVNEQFF.

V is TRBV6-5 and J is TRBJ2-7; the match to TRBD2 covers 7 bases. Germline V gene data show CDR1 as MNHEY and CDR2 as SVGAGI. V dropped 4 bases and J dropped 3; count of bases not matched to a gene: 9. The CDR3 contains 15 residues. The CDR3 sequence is CASSSIVAGNYEQYF. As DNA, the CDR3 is TGTGCCAGCAGTTCCATAGTAGCGGGCAACTACGAGCAGTACTTC.

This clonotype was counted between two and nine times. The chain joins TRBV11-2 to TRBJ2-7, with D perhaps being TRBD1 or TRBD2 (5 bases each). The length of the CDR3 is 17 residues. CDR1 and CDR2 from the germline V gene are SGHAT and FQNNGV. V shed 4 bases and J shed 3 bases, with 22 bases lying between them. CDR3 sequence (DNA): TGTGCCAGCAGCTATGGGACGGGCCCGAATCCCTACTACGAGCAGTACTTC. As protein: CASSYGTGPNPYYEQYF. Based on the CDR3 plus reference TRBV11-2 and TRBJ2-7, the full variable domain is EAGVAQSPRYKIIEKRQSVAFWCNPISGHATLYWYQQILGQGPKLLIQFQNNGVVDDSQLPKDRFSAERLKGVDSTLKIQPAKLEDSAVYLCASSYGTGPNPYYEQYFGPGTRLTVT.

CDR3 residues: CASSKTGTAFETEAFF. The CDR3 bases are TGCGCCAGCAGCAAGACCGGGACAGCATTCGAGACTGAAGCTTTCTTT. The chain uses TRBV5-1 and TRBJ1-1; 7 bases are shared with TRBD1. The V segment lost 4 bases and the J segment 5 bases; nucleotides outside the gene matches: 14. CDR3 length equals 16 residues. In germline, CDR1 is SGHRS, CDR2 YFSETQ.

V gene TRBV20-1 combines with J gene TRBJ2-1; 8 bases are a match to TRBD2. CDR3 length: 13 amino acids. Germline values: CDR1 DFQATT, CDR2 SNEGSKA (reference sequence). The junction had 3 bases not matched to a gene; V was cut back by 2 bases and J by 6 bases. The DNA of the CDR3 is TGCAGTGCTAGAACGGGAGGGCCCAATGAGCAGTTCTTC. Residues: CSARTGGPNEQFF.

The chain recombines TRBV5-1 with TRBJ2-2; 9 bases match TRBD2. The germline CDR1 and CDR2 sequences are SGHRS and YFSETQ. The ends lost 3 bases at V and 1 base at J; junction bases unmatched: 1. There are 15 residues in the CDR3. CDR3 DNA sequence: TGCGCCAGCAGCTCGACTAGCGGGAACACCGGGGAGCTGTTTTTT. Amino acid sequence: CASSSTSGNTGELFF.

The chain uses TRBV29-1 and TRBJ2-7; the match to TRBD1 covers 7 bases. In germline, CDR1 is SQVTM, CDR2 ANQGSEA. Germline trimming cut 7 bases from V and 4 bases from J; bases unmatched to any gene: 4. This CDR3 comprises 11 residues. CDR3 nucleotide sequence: TGCAGCGGGGCCAGGGGGTACGAGCAGTACTTC. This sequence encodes CSGARGYEQYF.